The rows below give T cell receptor beta chains drawn from one sample of a study of CD8 T cells in Susac syndrome. MiXCR was run by TCRdb on the immunoSEQ multiplex PCR reads, yielding one entry per CDR3 protein. Of some 450,000 distinct CDR3 sequences detected, roughly 85% appear once; the ten largest clones hold roughly 0.11%. The specimen sequenced was CD8+ T cells from PBMCs. The receptor source for this set is a human donor with multiple sclerosis. CDR3s leave out the opening cysteine and the closing phenylalanine or tryptophan.

>TRBJ1-2|TRBV5-4
AEKGSYGYT
>TRBJ1-1|TRBV30
AWSRGGNTEAF
>TRBJ2-7|TRBV2
ASSGQGAGGYEQY
>TRBJ2-1|TRBV14
ASSQEVGRAYNEQF
>TRBJ2-3|TRBV6-4
ASSDSDGDTQY
>TRBJ1-1|TRBV12-3/TRBV12-4
ASSPPGYTEAF
>TRBJ2-3|TRBV2
ARAGTGSTDTQY
>TRBJ2-1|TRBV20-1
SARDPTAYNEQF
>TRBJ1-1|TRBV20-1
SARQGDTEAF
>TRBJ2-7|TRBV7-9
ASSAADSEQY
>TRBJ2-2|TRBV12-3/TRBV12-4
ASKNHVSSTGELF
>TRBJ1-2|TRBV12-3/TRBV12-4
ASADTGGSGYT
>TRBJ2-7|TRBV5-1
ASSLADRGGYEQY
>TRBJ1-1|TRBV4-1
ASSPASLNTEAF
>TRBJ2-7|TRBV15
ATSRDTGVEGDEQY
>TRBJ1-5|TRBV29-1
SVEDSSTLGQGINQPQH
>TRBJ1-5|TRBV27
ASSLSGFSNQPQH
>TRBJ2-7|TRBV4-1
ASSTGQGRYEQY
>TRBJ2-3|TRBV10-3
AIRPGTSADTQY
>TRBJ2-7|TRBV4-1
ASSQEWTAVIEQY
>TRBJ2-7|TRBV5-6
ASSLAGGIKRYEQY
>TRBJ1-5|TRBV28
ASSFPSDRGNQPQH
>TRBJ2-2|TRBV11-2
ASSSVAGEGDLNTGELF
>TRBJ2-5|TRBV12-3/TRBV12-4
ASSFYSGADSEETQY
>TRBJ1-1|TRBV6-1
ASTLPPRNTEAF
>TRBJ1-1|TRBV4-1
ASSQGVEGARAF
>TRBJ2-3|TRBV21-1
ASSLDKNLTGIITDTQY
>TRBJ2-1|TRBV29-1
SVERLAGAEQF
>TRBJ2-5|TRBV7-9
ASTSTKREYVRRTQY
>TRBJ1-5|TRBV25-1
ASSEYSTDEGNQPQH
>TRBJ2-7|TRBV6-1
ASSPLAYEQY
>TRBJ1-1|TRBV6-2/TRBV6-3
ASSYSLGMNTEAF
>TRBJ2-1|TRBV4-1
ASSQDRGLDNEQF
>TRBJ2-3|TRBV20-1
SARPGLGDTDTQY
>TRBJ1-1|TRBV25-1
ASSEYLGVDGTRGADAF